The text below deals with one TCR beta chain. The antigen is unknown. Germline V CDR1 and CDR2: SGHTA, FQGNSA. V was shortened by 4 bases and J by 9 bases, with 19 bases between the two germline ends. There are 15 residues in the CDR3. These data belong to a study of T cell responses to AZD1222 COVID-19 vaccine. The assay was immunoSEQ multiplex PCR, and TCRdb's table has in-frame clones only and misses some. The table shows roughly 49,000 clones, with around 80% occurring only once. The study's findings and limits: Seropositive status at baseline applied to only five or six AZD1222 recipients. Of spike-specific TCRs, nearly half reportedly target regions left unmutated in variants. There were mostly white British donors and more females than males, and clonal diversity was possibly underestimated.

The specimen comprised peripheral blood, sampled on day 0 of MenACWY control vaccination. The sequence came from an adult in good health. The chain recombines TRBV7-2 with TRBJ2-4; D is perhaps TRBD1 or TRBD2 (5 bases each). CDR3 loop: CASSSKPGRAGIQYF. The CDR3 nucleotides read TGTGCCAGCAGCTCGAAGCCGGGACGGGCGGGCATTCAGTACTTC.